These 8 T cell receptor beta chains originate from one sample sequenced in a study of T cell changes during pregnancy in multiple sclerosis. Assay used: immunoSEQ multiplex PCR; TCRdb lists only in-frame clones, some missing. The sample includes fewer than 15,000 clones, 80% to 90% of them seen just once. The sample consisted of CD8+ T cells from peripheral blood mononuclear cells, taken in the first trimester of pregnancy. The receptors stem from a female donor with multiple sclerosis, enrolled in a pregnancy study.

The chain is built from TRBV29-1 and TRBJ2-5; the D gene is possibly TRBD1 (5 bases). The V gene lost 1 base and the J gene lost 5 bases, with 29 bases spanning the gap. The CDR3 totals 19 residues. Germline assignment: CDR1 SQVTM and CDR2 ANQGSEA. This CDR3 reads CSVEGSRVQGWSPSETQYF. The CDR3 DNA reads as TGCAGCGTTGAAGGGAGTCGAGTCCAGGGTTGGAGTCCTTCCGAGACCCAGTACTTC.

The gene calls are TRBV4-1 and TRBJ2-7; 9 bases map to TRBD1. The trim removed 0 bases at V and 0 bases at J, leaving 0 bases unmatched. This CDR3 contains 15 residues. CDR1 and CDR2 (germline): MGHRA, YSYEKL. The CDR3 reads CASSQETGGSYEQYF. CDR3 in DNA: TGCGCCAGCAGCCAAGAGACAGGGGGCTCCTACGAGCAGTACTTC.

The gene calls are TRBV30 and TRBJ1-5; D is ambiguous. V was trimmed by 0 bases and J by 2 bases, leaving 5 bases between them. Germline V CDR1 and CDR2: GTSNPN, SVGIG (reference sequence). The CDR3 runs to 13 residues. CDR3 coding DNA: TGTGCCTGGAGTGTTTCGGGCAATCAGCCCCAGCATTTT. Protein product: CAWSVSGNQPQHF.

V usage is TRBV19 and J usage is TRBJ2-3; 7 bases are shared with TRBD1. Looked up from germline, CDR1 is LNHDA and CDR2 is SQIVND (reference sequence). With 5 bases clipped from V and 2 bases from J, the junction kept 7 bases outside the gene matches. This CDR3 is built from 15 residues. The CDR3 DNA reads as TGTGCCAGTAGTTCGACAGGGCACAACACAGATACGCAGTATTTT. Amino acids: CASSSTGHNTDTQYF.

The chain combines TRBV4-1 with TRBJ2-1; 8 bases align to TRBD2. The junction had 8 bases not matched to a gene; V was cut back by 2 bases and J by 8 bases. The germline V gene encodes CDR1 MGHRA and CDR2 YSYEKL. The CDR3 has 15 residues. DNA for the CDR3: TGCGCCAGCAGCCAATATCCCCGGGGGGGTGATGAGCAGTTCTTC. As protein: CASSQYPRGGDEQFF.

The V and J genes are TRBV4-1 and TRBJ2-7; 8 bases fit TRBD1. The CDR3 contains 17 residues. CDR1 is MGHRA and CDR2 is YSYEKL in the germline V gene. The trim removed 0 bases at V and 3 bases at J, leaving 10 bases unmatched. The CDR3, as DNA: TGCGCCAGCAGCCAAGAGGGTGTGACAGGGGCCTTCTACGAGCAGTACTTC. It codes for CASSQEGVTGAFYEQYF.

This clone is judged medium-sized (0.01 to 0.1%). The chain combines TRBV9 with TRBJ2-1; 9 positions agree with TRBD1. With V trimmed by 4 bases and J by 4 bases, 6 bases remained unmatched. CDR1 and CDR2 from the germline V gene are SGDLS and YYNGEE. The CDR3 has 15 residues. This CDR3 is CASSPRDRDYNEQFF. CDR3 nucleotides: TGTGCCAGCAGCCCCCGGGACAGGGATTACAATGAGCAGTTCTTC.

V and J are TRBV5-8 and TRBJ1-6, with TRBD1 identical over 9 bases. The length of the CDR3 is 15 residues. J lost 7 bases, V lost 3 bases, and 5 bases had no gene match. Germline values: CDR1 SGHTS, CDR2 YDEGEE. CDR3 sequence: CASSYGQGRNSPLHF. The CDR3 nucleotides are TGTGCCAGCAGCTACGGACAGGGGAGAAATTCACCCCTCCACTTT.